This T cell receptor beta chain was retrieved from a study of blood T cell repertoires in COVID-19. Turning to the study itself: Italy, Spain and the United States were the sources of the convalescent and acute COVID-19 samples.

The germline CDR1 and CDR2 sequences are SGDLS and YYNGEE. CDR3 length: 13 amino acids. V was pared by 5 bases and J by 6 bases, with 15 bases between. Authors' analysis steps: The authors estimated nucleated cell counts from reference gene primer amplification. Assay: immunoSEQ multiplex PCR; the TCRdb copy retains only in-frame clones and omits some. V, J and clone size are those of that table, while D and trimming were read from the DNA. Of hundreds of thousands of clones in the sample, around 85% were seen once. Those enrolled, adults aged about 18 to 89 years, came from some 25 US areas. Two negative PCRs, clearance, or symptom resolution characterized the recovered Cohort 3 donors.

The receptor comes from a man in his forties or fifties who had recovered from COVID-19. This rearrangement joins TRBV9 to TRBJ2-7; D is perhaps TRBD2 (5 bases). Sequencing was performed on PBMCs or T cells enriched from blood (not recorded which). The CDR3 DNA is TGTGCCAGCAGGCGGACGGAGGACGGCGAGCAGTACTTC. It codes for CASRRTEDGEQYF.